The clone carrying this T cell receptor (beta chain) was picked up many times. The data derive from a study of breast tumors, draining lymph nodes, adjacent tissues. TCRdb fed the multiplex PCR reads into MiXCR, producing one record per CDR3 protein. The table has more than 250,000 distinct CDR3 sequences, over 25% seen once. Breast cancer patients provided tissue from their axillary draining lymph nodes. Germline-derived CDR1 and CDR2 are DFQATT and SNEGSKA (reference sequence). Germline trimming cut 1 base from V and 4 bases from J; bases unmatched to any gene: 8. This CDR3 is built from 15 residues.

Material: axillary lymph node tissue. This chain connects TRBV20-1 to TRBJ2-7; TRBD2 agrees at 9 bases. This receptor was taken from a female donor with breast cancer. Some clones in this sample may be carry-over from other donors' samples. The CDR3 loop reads CSARVAARGGYEQYF. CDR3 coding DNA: TGCAGTGCTAGAGTTGCAGCGCGGGGGGGGTACGAGCAGTACTTC.